Each of the 4 T cell receptor beta chains below was sequenced from the same sample in a study of blood T cell repertoires in COVID-19. Clones were read by immunoSEQ multiplex PCR, and TCRdb kept only the in-frame ones, dropping some. The profile covers about 240,000 clones, with around 81% appearing a single time and roughly 8% taken by the ten largest. Sample: peripheral blood. The receptor source for this set is a woman of 80 years or more with COVID-19, enrolled during active disease.

The chain links TRBV19 to TRBJ1-6; maybe TRBD1 (5 bases). Trimming cost V 1 base and J 10 bases, with 20 bases left between them. Germline V lookup: CDR1 LNHDA, CDR2 SQIVND (reference sequence). This CDR3 has 17 amino acids. Here the CDR3 DNA reads TGTGCCAGTAGTATAGCAAGGGGATCGACCGTCCCGTCACCCCTCCACTTT. Encoded protein: CASSIARGSTVPSPLHF.

The chain is built from TRBV3-1 (or the pseudogene TRBV3-2) and TRBJ2-3; the D gene is possibly TRBD1 (6 bases). The CDR3 is made up of 16 amino acids. CDR1 is LGHDT and CDR2 is YNNKEL in the germline V gene (reference sequence). Trimming took 4 bases from V and 0 from J, leaving 14 bases between them. This CDR3 reads CASSPWTAGSTDTQYF. In nucleotides, the CDR3 is TGTGCCAGCAGCCCGTGGACAGCCGGTAGCACAGATACGCAGTATTTT.

The sample holds a few counts of this clone. This chain connects TRBV20-1 to TRBJ1-4; D is ambiguous. Germline loops: CDR1 DFQATT, CDR2 SNEGSKA (reference sequence). Trimming stripped 3 bases from V and 7 bases from J, with 18 bases between. This CDR3 has 15 residues. The CDR3 loop reads CSASKYPSVVEKLFF. The CDR3 DNA reads as TGCAGTGCTAGTAAATATCCCTCGGTGGTTGAAAAACTGTTTTTT.

This clone was seen just once. The chain joins TRBV7-8 to TRBJ1-3; 7 nucleotides match TRBD1. The CDR3 loop spans 15 amino acids. With V trimmed by 5 bases and J by 1 base, 5 bases remained unmatched. The V gene's germline CDR1 is SGHVS and CDR2 FQNEAQ. The CDR3 nucleotides read TGTGCCAGCAGCGTCGCAGGGGGATCTGGAAACACCATATATTTT. The encoded protein is CASSVAGGSGNTIYF.